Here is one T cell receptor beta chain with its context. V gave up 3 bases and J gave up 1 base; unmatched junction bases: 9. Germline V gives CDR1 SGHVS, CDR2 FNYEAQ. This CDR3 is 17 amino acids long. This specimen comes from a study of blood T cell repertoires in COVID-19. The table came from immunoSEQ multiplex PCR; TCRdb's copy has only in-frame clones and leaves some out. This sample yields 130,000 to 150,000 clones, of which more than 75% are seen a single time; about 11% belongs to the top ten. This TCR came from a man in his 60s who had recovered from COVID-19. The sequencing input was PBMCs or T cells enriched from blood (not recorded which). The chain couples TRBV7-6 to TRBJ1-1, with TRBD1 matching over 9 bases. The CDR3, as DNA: TGTGCCAGCAGCTTCCCTCTCAGACAGGGGGAGAACACTGAAGCTTTCTTT. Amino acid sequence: CASSFPLRQGENTEAFF. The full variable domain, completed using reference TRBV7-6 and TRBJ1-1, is GAGVSQSPRYKVTKRGQDVALRCDPISGHVSLYWYRQALGQGPEFLTYFNYEAQQDKSGLPNDRFSAERPEGSISTLTIQRTEQRDSAMYRCASSFPLRQGENTEAFFGQGTRLTVV.